This record concerns one T cell receptor (beta chain) sequence. The data were taken from a study of blood T cell repertoires in COVID-19. Study overall: Some COVID-19 samples were acute and others convalescent; all came from the United States, Italy and Spain. T cells, B-cell-depleted T cells, or PBMCs supplied cDNA or gDNA.

The age range of participants was 18 to 89 years, with residence in some 25 US areas. Authors' processing steps: Scientists estimated how many nucleated cells there were by amplifying reference gene primers. TCRdb's table, derived via immunoSEQ multiplex PCR, lists solely in-frame clones and lacks some. V and J calls and clone size are copied from that table; D and trimming were computed from the DNA. In the table there are hundreds of thousands of clones, about 86% of which are singletons. Germline lookup yields CDR1 SEHNR and CDR2 FQNEAQ (reference sequence). The CDR3 is 14 amino acids. V gave up 10 bases and J gave up 4 bases; unmatched junction bases: 7.

This receptor was identified in a woman aged 25-40 years who had been exposed to COVID-19. The chain links TRBV7-9 to TRBJ2-2; the match to TRBD1 covers 9 bases. Sequencing used PBMCs or T cells enriched from blood (not recorded which). CDR3 loop: CATTRQGVTGELFF. The CDR3 bases are TGTGCCACTACCCGACAGGGGGTCACCGGGGAGCTGTTTTTT.